Following are 21 T cell receptor beta chains from one sample sequenced in a study of T-cell memory formation after mild COVID-19. TCRdb re-analysed the 5' RACE reads in MiXCR, keeping a single row per CDR3 protein. The sample yields under 700,000 distinct CDR3 sequences, about a fifth seen once. Source material: PBMCs or a T cell subset sorted from them (not recorded which). These receptors were obtained from an adult woman who had mild COVID-19 (a few samples of this study predate the infection). Cell type and time point are not known.

The chain employs TRBV19 and TRBJ2-1, with D perhaps matching TRBD1 (6 bases). CDR1 LNHDA and CDR2 SQIVND come from the germline V gene (reference sequence). The CDR3 totals 15 residues. With 5 bases removed from V and 3 bases from J, the gap between germline ends came to 14 bases. The DNA for the CDR3 is TGTGCCAGTAGTTGGGACGGGACACTCTACAATGAGCAGTTCTTC. Amino acids: CASSWDGTLYNEQFF. Supplemented by reference TRBV19 and TRBJ2-1, the full variable domain reads DGGITQSPKYLFRKEGQNVTLSCEQNLNHDAMYWYRQDPGQGLRLIYYSQIVNDFQKGDIAEGYSVSREKKESFPLTVTSAQKNPTAFYLCASSWDGTLYNEQFFGPGTRLTVL.

This clonotype was counted only a few times. The chain employs TRBV4-2 and TRBJ2-3, with D possibly TRBD2 on 6 matching bases. The germline V and J ends were trimmed by 5 bases and 2 bases, with 14 bases remaining between them. This CDR3 has 15 residues. CDR1 is LGHNA and CDR2 is YNFKEQ in the germline V gene. The CDR3 coding sequence is TGTGCCAGCAGCAACGACTGGGGGGACACAGATACGCAGTATTTT. Translating gives CASSNDWGDTDTQYF.

The chain uses TRBV20-1 and TRBJ2-1, with TRBD1 as a possible D gene (6 bases). The V gene lost 6 bases and the J gene lost 4 bases, with 22 bases spanning the gap. There are 16 residues in the CDR3. The germline CDR1 and CDR2 sequences are DFQATT and SNEGSKA (reference sequence). CDR3 region: CSANPTTGLIYNEQFF. CDR3 bases: TGCAGTGCCAACCCTACGACAGGTCTGATATACAATGAGCAGTTCTTC.

This clonotype was seen a few times. The rearrangement links TRBV9 to TRBJ1-1, with 9 bases that match TRBD1. In germline, CDR1 is SGDLS, CDR2 YYNGEE. J gave up 7 bases and V 4 bases, and 11 bases lay outside the gene matches. The CDR3 sequence is 15 residues long. For the CDR3, the DNA is TGTGCCAGCAGCAAGGGACAGGGCAGGAGTAATGAAGCTTTCTTT. Encoded protein: CASSKGQGRSNEAFF.

The CDR3 nucleotides read TGTGCCAGCAGCTCATGGACCTGGAACGGGGAGCTGTTTTTT. Protein sequence: CASSSWTWNGELFF. V is TRBV7-8 and J is TRBJ2-2; no definite D call. CDR1 SGHVS and CDR2 FQNEAQ come from the germline V gene. The CDR3 is 14 amino acids. V lost 4 bases and J lost 7, with 13 bases in between.

This clonotype was detected a few times. The chain joins TRBV5-4 to TRBJ2-1; 7 bases line up with TRBD1. Germline V gene lookup returns CDR1 SGHNT and CDR2 YYREEE (reference sequence). CDR3 length: 15 residues. Unmatched junction bases numbered 4, after V lost 4 bases and J lost 0 bases. The DNA of the CDR3 is TGTGCCAGCAGCCGGGCAGGGGGCTCCTACAATGAGCAGTTCTTC. Residues: CASSRAGGSYNEQFF.

This clonotype appeared a few times. The rearrangement links TRBV19 to TRBJ2-1; D is possibly TRBD2 (5 bases). Trimming shortened V by 7 bases and J by 0 bases, and 13 bases separated the two germline ends. CDR3 length: 15 amino acids. Germline V gene data show CDR1 as LNHDA and CDR2 as SQIVND (reference sequence). The CDR3 region is CASIGPGFSYNEQFF. CDR3 nucleotides: TGTGCCAGTATCGGGCCGGGGTTCTCCTACAATGAGCAGTTCTTC.

This clonotype showed up just a few times. V usage is TRBV7-8 and J usage is TRBJ1-2, with 7 bases matching TRBD1. CDR1 SGHVS and CDR2 FQNEAQ come from the germline V gene. Trimming cost V 8 bases and J 7 bases; bases outside gene matches: 16. This CDR3 is 15 amino acids long. The CDR3, as DNA: TGTGCCAGCCAATTTGATACAGGGGATTTCAGTGGCTACACCTTC. Residues: CASQFDTGDFSGYTF.

The V and J genes are TRBV12-3 or TRBV12-4 and TRBJ1-1; 7 nucleotides align to TRBD1. After removal of 6 bases from V and 1 base from J, the junction contained 8 bases not matched to a gene. The CDR3 contains 15 residues. The CDR3 reads CASSFSYRGNTEAFF. CDR3 bases: TGTGCCAGCAGCTTTTCTTACAGGGGGAACACTGAAGCTTTCTTT.

This clonotype was recorded a few times. V usage is TRBV10-3 and J usage is TRBJ1-2; 8 bases map to TRBD1. Germline CDR1 ENHRY, CDR2 SYGVKD. This CDR3 is 14 amino acids long. The trim removed 7 bases at V and 6 bases at J, leaving 10 bases unmatched. The CDR3 region has the DNA TGTGCCATCATGCCAGGGGGCGGTGTCGATGGCTACACCTTC. Protein: CAIMPGGGVDGYTF.

This clonotype turned up a few times. The genes are TRBV6-5 and TRBJ2-1; perhaps TRBD1 as D (5 bases). This CDR3 has 18 amino acids. Trimming cost V 5 bases and J 4 bases, with 24 bases left between them. Germline V gene lookup returns CDR1 MNHEY and CDR2 SVGAGI. The CDR3 loop reads CASSPSPDSDSLYNEQFF. DNA for the CDR3: TGTGCCAGCAGTCCCTCCCCTGACAGCGACTCGTTGTACAATGAGCAGTTCTTC.

This clonotype appeared a few times. This chain links TRBV10-3 with TRBJ1-2; no firm D call. Trimming removed 4 bases at V and 4 bases at J, with 10 bases between. This CDR3 contains 13 residues. Per germline, CDR1 ENHRY and CDR2 SYGVKD. CDR3 nucleotide sequence: TGTGCCATCAGTGGCTCCGGGATCTATGGCTACACCTTC. It is translated as CAISGSGIYGYTF.

In its sample, this clonotype was seen a few times. This chain links TRBV27 with TRBJ2-2; 9 bases agree with TRBD2. The CDR3 is 15 amino acids. The germline V gene encodes CDR1 MNHEY and CDR2 SMNVEV (reference sequence). Trimming at V came to 6 bases and at J to 4 bases, leaving 6 bases not matched to a gene. The CDR3 DNA follows: TGTGCCAGCAGAGGACTAGCGCATAGCACCGGGGAGCTGTTTTTT. The encoded protein is CASRGLAHSTGELFF.

The chain links TRBV7-3 to TRBJ2-5; 7 nucleotides agree with TRBD2. The CDR3 sequence is 13 residues long. Germline V gene sequence: CDR1 SGHTA, CDR2 FQGTGA. Trimming at V came to 3 bases and at J to 5 bases, leaving 3 bases not matched to a gene. The CDR3 DNA reads TGTGCCAGCAGCTTCCGGCGGGGGGAGACCCAGTACTTC. This translates into CASSFRRGETQYF.

This clonotype was seen more than once but under ten times. The chain carries TRBV7-2 and TRBJ2-1; TRBD2 is a possible D gene (5 bases). Germline V CDR1 and CDR2: SGHTA, FQGNSA. This CDR3 contains 14 residues. Trimming removed 5 bases at V and 4 bases at J, with 12 bases between. As DNA, the CDR3 is TGTGCCAGCAGCACCGGGGTAGTTTACAATGAGCAGTTCTTC. It translates to CASSTGVVYNEQFF.

This clonotype has more than one count but fewer than ten. The chain joins TRBV11-2 to TRBJ1-2; unclear D gene. The germline V and J ends were trimmed by 1 base and 8 bases, with 17 bases remaining between them. CDR3 size: 15 residues. Germline V gene sequence: CDR1 SGHAT, CDR2 FQNNGV. The CDR3 loop reads CASSLVPGRDMGYTF. The CDR3 DNA is TGTGCCAGCAGCTTAGTCCCCGGGAGAGATATGGGCTACACCTTC.

This clonotype was seen a handful of times. The V gene is TRBV5-1, the J gene TRBJ2-5; 9 nucleotides match TRBD1. Germline V gene data show CDR1 as SGHRS and CDR2 as YFSETQ. There are 15 residues in the CDR3. Losses at the gene ends were 4 bases for V and 4 bases for J; bases not matched to a gene: 8. As DNA, the CDR3 is TGCGCCAGCAGCCAGGGGACAGGGTGGACAGAGACCCAGTACTTC. Residues: CASSQGTGWTETQYF.

This clonotype has more than one count but fewer than ten. The chain recombines TRBV3-1 with TRBJ1-2, with D unclear. This CDR3 is 14 amino acids long. CDR1 is LGHDT and CDR2 is YNNKEL in the germline V gene (reference sequence). V was clipped by 5 bases and J by 1 base, with 11 bases between them. The CDR3 DNA sequence: TGTGCCAGCAGCGTAAGAGGGTTTAACTATGGCTACACCTTC. As protein: CASSVRGFNYGYTF. The full variable domain, its missing parts supplied by reference TRBV3-1 and TRBJ1-2, is DTAVSQTPKYLVTQMGNDKSIKCEQNLGHDTMYWYKQDSKKFLKIMFSYNNKELIINETVPNRFSPKSPDKAHLNLHINSLELGDSAVYFCASSVRGFNYGYTFGSGTRLTVV.

There are a few counts of this clonotype. The V gene is TRBV4-1, the J gene TRBJ1-1; 8 nucleotides align to TRBD1. The CDR3 covers 15 residues. Germline V CDR1 and CDR2: MGHRA, YSYEKL. J gave up 8 bases and V 0 bases, and 8 bases lay outside the gene matches. CDR3 bases: TGCGCCAGCAGCCAAGAGGGGAGTGGACAGGGAGAAGCTTTCTTT. This translates into CASSQEGSGQGEAFF.

This clonotype was seen a handful of times. This chain links TRBV5-4 with TRBJ2-7; the D is unclear. The CDR3 covers 13 residues. With 0 bases removed from V and 10 bases from J, the gap between germline ends came to 14 bases. Germline CDR1 SGHNT, CDR2 YYREEE (reference sequence). CDR3 residues: CASSLAGSAEQYF. DNA of the CDR3: TGTGCCAGCAGCTTGGCTGGTTCGGCGGAACAGTACTTC.

This clonotype showed up many times. The J gene is TRBJ1-5, the V gene TRBV14, with D possibly matching TRBD1 (5 bases). Germline-derived CDR1 and CDR2 are SGHDN and FVKESK. The CDR3 length is 13 residues. V lost 3 bases and J 3 bases, leaving 6 bases between the germline ends. CDR3 residues: CASSQGPNQPQHF. CDR3 nucleotides: TGTGCCAGCAGCCAGGGACCCAATCAGCCCCAGCATTTT.